This is a list of T cell receptor beta chains from one sample in a study of cytomegalovirus exposure and HLA in healthy donors. The table came from immunoSEQ multiplex PCR; TCRdb's copy has only in-frame clones and leaves some out. The sample has around 200,000 clones. Sequencing was performed on PBMCs. The receptors originated from a woman aged 25 to 39 in good health and CMV-seropositive. CDR3s include the opening cysteine and the closing phenylalanine or tryptophan. Fields, in order: D gene, V gene, J gene, CDR3 protein, CDR3 DNA. The D gene is left open where the match is weak.

TRBD1	TRBV5-1	TRBJ1-5	CASSSTRDRGLGNQPQHF	TGCGCCAGCAGCTCAACCCGGGACAGGGGGCTTGGCAATCAGCCCCAGCATTTT
TRBD1	TRBV7-2	TRBJ1-1	CASSQGQGYLVAFF	TGTGCCAGCAGCCAGGGACAGGGGTATTTGGTCGCTTTCTTT
-	TRBV19	TRBJ1-5	CASSIVAGHQPQHF	TGTGCCAGTAGTATAGTTGCTGGGCATCAGCCCCAGCATTTT
-	TRBV14	TRBJ2-2	CASSQWAGRELFF	TGTGCCAGCAGCCAATGGGCGGGGAGGGAGCTGTTTTTT
TRBD1	TRBV6-6	TRBJ1-5	CAKRKDRGYQPQHF	TGTGCCAAACGTAAGGACAGGGGCTATCAGCCCCAGCATTTT
-	TRBV6-1	TRBJ1-1	CASSEMSRLNTEAFF	TGTGCCAGCAGTGAAATGTCCAGGCTGAACACTGAAGCTTTCTTT
-	TRBV19	TRBJ2-3	CASRPGTRTTDTQYF	TGTGCCAGTAGGCCCGGGACAAGGACCACAGATACGCAGTATTTT
TRBD2	TRBV7-8	TRBJ2-7	CASSLPGGGSYEQYF	TGTGCCAGCAGCTTACCTGGCGGGGGCTCCTACGAGCAGTACTTC
-	TRBV6-6	TRBJ2-2	CASTRAGNTGELFF	TGTGCCAGCACGAGGGCGGGGAACACCGGGGAGCTGTTTTTT
-	TRBV9	TRBJ1-2	CASSVQAGVGYTF	TGTGCCAGCAGCGTACAGGCAGGGGTGGGCTACACCTTC
-	TRBV7-2	TRBJ2-7	CASSRSGVSYYEQYF	TGTGCCAGCAGCCGTTCAGGGGTTTCTTACTACGAGCAGTACTTC
-	TRBV29-1	TRBJ1-1	CSVVGRGFMNTEAFF	TGCAGCGTTGTAGGGCGGGGATTTATGAACACTGAAGCTTTCTTT
-	TRBV7-2	TRBJ1-2	CASSYNGGNYGYTF	TGTGCCAGCAGCTATAACGGGGGTAACTATGGCTACACCTTC
TRBD2	TRBV4-1	TRBJ2-5	CASSQGNLAGGELETQYF	TGCGCCAGCAGCCAAGGCAACCTAGCGGGGGGCGAATTAGAGACCCAGTACTTC
TRBD2	TRBV14	TRBJ2-2	CASSQDAASGIDGELFF	TGTGCCAGCAGCCAAGACGCGGCTAGCGGGATTGACGGGGAGCTGTTTTTT
TRBD2	TRBV2	TRBJ2-3	CASGRALAGGATDTQYF	TGTGCCAGCGGGAGGGCCCTAGCGGGAGGAGCGACAGATACGCAGTATTTT
TRBD1	TRBV5-1	TRBJ2-7	CASSPGTGGYEQYF	TGCGCCAGCAGCCCTGGGACAGGGGGCTACGAGCAGTACTTC
-	TRBV5-6	TRBJ1-1	CASSRLNGIKAFF	TGTGCCAGCAGCCGACTAAACGGGATCAAAGCTTTCTTT
-	TRBV5-1	TRBJ2-1	CASSSKANSGSYNEQFF	TGCGCCAGCAGCTCGAAGGCGAATAGCGGCTCCTACAATGAGCAGTTCTTC
TRBD2	TRBV29-1	TRBJ2-1	CSVEDSGLAGYNEQFF	TGCAGCGTTGAAGATTCAGGACTAGCGGGTTACAATGAGCAGTTCTTC
-	TRBV6-5	TRBJ1-6	CASSYGGSANSPLHF	TGTGCCAGCAGTTACGGAGGCAGTGCGAATTCACCCCTCCACTTT
-	TRBV6-6	TRBJ2-1	CASKPGDSTYNEQFF	TGTGCCAGCAAACCGGGGGACAGCACCTACAATGAGCAGTTCTTC
TRBD1	TRBV10-3	TRBJ1-3	CALRGQGSGNTIYF	TGTGCCCTCAGGGGACAGGGCTCTGGAAACACCATATATTTT
-	TRBV11-3	TRBJ2-5	CASSLFGQGGETQYF	TGTGCCAGCAGCTTATTCGGCCAGGGTGGGGAGACCCAGTACTTC
TRBD1	TRBV7-8	TRBJ1-2	CASSLAGQGLYGYTF	TGTGCCAGCAGCTTAGCGGGACAGGGCCTCTATGGCTACACCTTC
TRBD1	TRBV6-5	TRBJ1-3	CASRKSGGTGNTIYF	TGTGCCAGTAGGAAGTCAGGGGGTACAGGAAACACCATATATTTT
-	TRBV6-5	TRBJ1-6	CASRAGLHNSPLHF	TGTGCCAGCAGGGCGGGACTTCATAATTCACCCCTCCACTTT
TRBD1	TRBV2	TRBJ1-3	CASSNLLQGPSGNTIYF	TGTGCCAGCAGTAATTTACTACAGGGGCCCTCTGGAAACACCATATATTTT
-	TRBV5-1	TRBJ1-2	CASSPSSGADGYTF	TGCGCCAGCAGCCCCTCTTCAGGGGCGGACGGCTACACCTTC
-	TRBV29-1	TRBJ1-5	CSVQGPNQPQHF	TGCAGCGTTCAGGGCCCCAATCAGCCCCAGCATTTT